This T cell receptor (beta chain) was sequenced in a study of T cells in Graves' hyperthyroidism and ophthalmopathy. Trimming removed 2 bases at V and 8 bases at J, with 21 bases between. The CDR3 contains 16 residues. Germline CDR1 DFQATT, CDR2 SNEGSKA (reference sequence). Diagnostic assessment was based on clinical symptoms, serum thyroxine and TRAb, thyroid ultrasound and orbital computed tomography. Amplification yielded TCR beta CDR3 regions, with RNA transcripts as the source. The HTBI primer set drove a first-round RT-PCR of the TCR CDR3. TCRdb processed the multiplex PCR reads anew with MiXCR; each CDR3 protein has one entry. This sample has hundreds of thousands of distinct CDR3 sequences, with 15% to 20% found just once. Regarding the study as a whole: Most clonotypes expanded in the thyroid (above 0.001) were also present in blood. Ophthalmopathy could be told apart from stable hyperthyroidism with a 13 V-J model.

This clonotype was recorded at least ten times. No antigen is known for it. This receptor was taken from a woman in her 40s with Graves' ophthalmopathy. The chain has TRBV20-1 and TRBJ1-4; D not resolved. Sequenced: blood. CDR3: CSARPILWGTSEKLFF. The DNA for the CDR3 is TGCAGTGCTAGACCCATCCTCTGGGGAACAAGCGAAAAACTGTTTTTT.